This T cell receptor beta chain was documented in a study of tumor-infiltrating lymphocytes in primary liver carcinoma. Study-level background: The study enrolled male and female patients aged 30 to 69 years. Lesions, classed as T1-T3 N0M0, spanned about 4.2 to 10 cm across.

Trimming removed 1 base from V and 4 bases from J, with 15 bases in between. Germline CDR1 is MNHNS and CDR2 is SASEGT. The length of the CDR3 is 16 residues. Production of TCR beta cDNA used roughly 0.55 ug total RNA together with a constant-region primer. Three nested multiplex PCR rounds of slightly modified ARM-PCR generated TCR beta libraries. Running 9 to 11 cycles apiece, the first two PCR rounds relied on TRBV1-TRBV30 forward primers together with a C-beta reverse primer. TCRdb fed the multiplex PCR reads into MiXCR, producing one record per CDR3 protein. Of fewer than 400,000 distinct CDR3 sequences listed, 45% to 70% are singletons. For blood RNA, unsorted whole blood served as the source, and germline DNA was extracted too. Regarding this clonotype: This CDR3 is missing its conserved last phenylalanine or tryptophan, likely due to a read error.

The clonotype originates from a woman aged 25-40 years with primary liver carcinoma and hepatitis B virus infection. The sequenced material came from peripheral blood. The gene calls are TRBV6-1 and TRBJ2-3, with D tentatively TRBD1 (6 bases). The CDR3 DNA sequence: TGTGCCAGCAGTGAAGTACAGGGACGGGTGGCAGATACGCAGTATTAT. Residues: CASSEVQGRVADTQYY.